This TCR beta chain was recorded in a study of blood T cell repertoires in COVID-19. Study background: Donors in the United States, Italy and Spain gave samples during acute or convalescent COVID-19. In each case, the material was cDNA or gDNA derived from T cells, B-cell-depleted T cells, or PBMCs.

Trimming cost V 5 bases and J 7 bases, with 18 bases left between them. This CDR3 comprises 14 residues. CDR1 and CDR2 (germline): SGHRS, YFSETQ. Generated by immunoSEQ multiplex PCR, the TCRdb table keeps only in-frame clones and is missing some. Of about 30,000 clones listed, roughly nine tenths are singletons. The V gene is TRBV5-1, the J gene TRBJ2-5; D is perhaps TRBD2 (5 bases). This sequence was found in a man in his 60s with active COVID-19. Input material: peripheral blood. Written as DNA, the CDR3 is TGCGCCAGCAGTACGGACTCCCACGCGGGGACCCAGTACTTC. This sequence encodes CASSTDSHAGTQYF.